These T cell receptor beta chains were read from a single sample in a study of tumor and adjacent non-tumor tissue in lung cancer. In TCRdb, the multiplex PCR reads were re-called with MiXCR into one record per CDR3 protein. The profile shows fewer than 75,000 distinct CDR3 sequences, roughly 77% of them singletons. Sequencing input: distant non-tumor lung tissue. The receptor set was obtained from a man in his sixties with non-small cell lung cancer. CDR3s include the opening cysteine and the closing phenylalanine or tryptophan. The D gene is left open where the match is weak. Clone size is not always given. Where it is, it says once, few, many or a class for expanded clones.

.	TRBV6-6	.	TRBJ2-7	TGTGCCAGCACCATTTCCCTTGGAGAGGGCGAGCAGTATTTC	CASTISLGEGEQYF
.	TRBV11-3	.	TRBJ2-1	TGTGCCAGCAGCCTTGGACTGTGTTGGCAAAATGAGCAGTTCTTC	CASSLGLCWQNEQFF
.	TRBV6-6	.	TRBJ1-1	TGTGCCAGCACTGCCCGGATAGGGGGGACTGAGGCTTTCTTT	CASTARIGGTEAFF
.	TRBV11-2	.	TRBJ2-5	TGTGCCAGCAGCTTAGATGAATTAGAGACCCATTACTTC	CASSLDELETHYF
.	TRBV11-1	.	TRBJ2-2	TGTGTAAGCCGACGACAGGGAGGGGCCGGGGAGCTGTTTTTT	CVSRRQGGAGELFF
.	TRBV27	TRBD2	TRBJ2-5	TGTGCCAGCAGTTTGGCGCTAGCGGGAACAGAGTCCCAGTACTTC	CASSLALAGTESQYF
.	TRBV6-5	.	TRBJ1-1	TGTGCCAGCAGTTCCTTACAGTCCCCGCTGTTTTCTTTCTTT	CASSSLQSPLFSFF
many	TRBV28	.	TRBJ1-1	TGTGCCAGCAGACCCTCGGGGGTAGTCACTGAAGCTTTCTTT	CASRPSGVVTEAFF
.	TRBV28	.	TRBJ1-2	TGTGCCAGCGAAACGACATATGGCTACACCTTC	CASETTYGYTF
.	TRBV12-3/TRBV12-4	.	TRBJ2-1	TGTGCCAACAGTTTCCCTCGGCGGAACCACAATGAGCTGTTCTTC	CANSFPRRNHNELFF
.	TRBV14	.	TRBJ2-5	TGTGCCAGCAGCCAACGGCACCTCCAAGATACCCAGTATTTC	CASSQRHLQDTQYF
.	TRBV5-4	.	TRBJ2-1	TGTGCCAGCAGCTCGGCCCTTGGGGGCGGCTACCACAATGAGCAGTTCTTC	CASSSALGGGYHNEQFF
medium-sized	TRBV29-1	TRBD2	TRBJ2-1	TGCAGCGTTGGCGGAGCGGGAGGGCCAGCTGAGCAGTTCTTC	CSVGGAGGPAEQFF
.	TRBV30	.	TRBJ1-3	TGTGCCTGGAGAGAGGAGGCCTCTGGAAACATCATATATTTT	CAWREEASGNIIYF
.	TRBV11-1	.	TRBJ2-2	TGTGCCAGCAACTGTACTAGTGGCACCGGGAAGCTGTTGTTT	CASNCTSGTGKLLF
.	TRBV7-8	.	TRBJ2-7	TGTGCTAGCAGTCCTGAGAGGGGGGCGGGCTACGAGCACTACTTC	CASSPERGAGYEHYF
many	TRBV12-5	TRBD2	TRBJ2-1	TGTGCTAGTGGTTTCTACTCTAGCGGGAGGGACCACTCCTACAATGAGCAGTTCTTC	CASGFYSSGRDHSYNEQFF
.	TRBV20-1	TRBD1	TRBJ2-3	TGCAGTGCTAGGATCCCGGGACAGGGCGCTGATACGCAGTATTTT	CSARIPGQGADTQYF
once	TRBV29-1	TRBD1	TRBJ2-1	TGCAGCGTTGATGTCCCGACCGGGACAGGGTTCAATGAGCAGTTCTTC	CSVDVPTGTGFNEQFF
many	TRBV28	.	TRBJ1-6	TGTGCCAGCAGTTTTGAGAGCTCCTATAATTCACCCCTCCACTTT	CASSFESSYNSPLHF
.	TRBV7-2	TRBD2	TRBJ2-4	TGTGCCAGCAGCCAAACTGCTAGCGGGGCGCCCAAAAACATTCAGTACTTC	CASSQTASGAPKNIQYF
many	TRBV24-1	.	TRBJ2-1	TGTGCCACTTCGGGGGGCCCCCCTTACAATGAGCAGTTCTTC	CATSGGPPYNEQFF
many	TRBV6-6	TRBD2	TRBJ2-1	TGTGCCAGCAGTACTGGACTAGCGGCTTCCTACAATGAGCAGTTCTTC	CASSTGLAASYNEQFF
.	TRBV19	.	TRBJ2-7	TGTGCCTGTAGTGGACCGGGATTACTACCCGGCTCCTACGAGCAGTACTTC	CACSGPGLLPGSYEQYF
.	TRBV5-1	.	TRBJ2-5	TGCGCCAGCAGCTTATACCCCACCGGGAGAGGCCCAAATCAAGGGACCCAGTACTTC	CASSLYPTGRGPNQGTQYF
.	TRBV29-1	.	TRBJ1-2	TGCAGCGGGTCAGAGGACGGTGGCTACACCTTC	CSGSEDGGYTF
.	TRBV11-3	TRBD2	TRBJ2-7	TGTGCCAGCAGCTTAGATGGGACTAGCGGATTTTACCAGCAGTACTTC	CASSLDGTSGFYQQYF
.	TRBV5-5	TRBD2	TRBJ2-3	TGTGCCAGCAGCTTATTAGCGGGAGGTAGAGATACGCAGTATTTT	CASSLLAGGRDTQYF
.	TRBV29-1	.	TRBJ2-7	TGCAGTATTGGAGATACCTCCTACGAGCAGTACTTC	CSIGDTSYEQYF
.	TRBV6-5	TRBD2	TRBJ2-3	TGTGCCAGAAGTAGGGCTAGCGGGTGGGCAGATACGCAGTATTTT	CARSRASGWADTQYF
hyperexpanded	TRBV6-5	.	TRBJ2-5	TGTGCCAGCAGAGACACGTTGACCCAGTACTTC	CASRDTLTQYF
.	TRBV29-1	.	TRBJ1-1	TGTAGCGTTATTGTTGGGGGGGTCGGCACTGAAGCTTTCTTT	CSVIVGGVGTEAFF
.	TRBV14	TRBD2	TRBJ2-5	TGTGCCAGCAGCCTCTGGACTATCGGGAGGCATGAGACCCTGTACTTC	CASSLWTIGRHETLYF
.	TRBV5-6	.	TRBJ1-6	TGTGTCATCAGCTTGAGGCAGGGGAATGGATCAGCCCTCCACTTT	CVISLRQGNGSALHF
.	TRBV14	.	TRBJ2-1	TGTGCCAGCAGCCAAGACCCACTAACGGGAGCAGGGAATGAGCAGTTCTTC	CASSQDPLTGAGNEQFF
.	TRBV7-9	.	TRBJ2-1	TGTGCCAGCAGCTCACGGAATTACTATAAGCAGTTCTTC	CASSSRNYYKQFF
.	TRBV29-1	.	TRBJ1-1	TGCAGCGTGGCAGAGAATACTGAAGCTTTCTTT	CSVAENTEAFF
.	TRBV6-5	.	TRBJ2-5	TGTGACAGCGCCTCGGGCAGTGAGACCCCGTACTTC	CDSASGSETPYF
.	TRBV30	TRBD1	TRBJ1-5	TGTGCCTGGAACCCCCCAGGGGGCAATCAACCCCATCATTTT	CAWNPPGGNQPHHF
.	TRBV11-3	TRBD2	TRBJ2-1	TGTGCCAGCAGCTTTGGGACTAGTAGGAATGAACAGTTCTTC	CASSFGTSRNEQFF
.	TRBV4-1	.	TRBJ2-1	TGCGCCAGCTCCGATACATGCAATGAGCAGCTCTTC	CASSDTCNEQLF
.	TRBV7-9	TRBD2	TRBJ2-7	TGTACCAGCAGCAGGGGGACTAGCCGGTCTGGGCAGTACTTC	CTSSRGTSRSGQYF
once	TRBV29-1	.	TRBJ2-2	TGCAGCGCGGAGGGGGATAACGCCGGGGAGTTGTTTTTT	CSAEGDNAGELFF
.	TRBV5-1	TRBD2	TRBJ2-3	TGCGCCAGCAGTCAGCTAGCGGAAGGCACAGATACGCAGTATTTT	CASSQLAEGTDTQYF
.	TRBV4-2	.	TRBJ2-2	TGTGCCAGTAGCCAATACAGCGGATCTAACACCGGGGAGCTGTTATTT	CASSQYSGSNTGELLF
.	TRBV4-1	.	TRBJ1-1	TGCGCCAGCAACCATATAGGTCAGGGGAAACCTGAAGCTTTCTTT	CASNHIGQGKPEAFF
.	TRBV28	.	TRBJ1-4	TGTGCCAGCAGTGGCACGGAAAAACTGATTTTT	CASSGTEKLIF
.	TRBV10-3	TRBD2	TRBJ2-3	TGTGCCATTAGTGAGGTGGGGACTAGCGGGAGGTCGAGTACGCAGTATTTT	CAISEVGTSGRSSTQYF
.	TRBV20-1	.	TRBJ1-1	TGCGGTGCCGAGTCGGGGCGGAATGAAGCTTTTTTT	CGAESGRNEAFF
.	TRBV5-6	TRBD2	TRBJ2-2	TGTGCCAGCAGCTTGGAACTAAGAACTAGCGAGACCTGGGAGCTGTTTTTT	CASSLELRTSETWELFF
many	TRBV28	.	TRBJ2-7	TGTGCCAGCGGCCGGGGGTACGAGCAGTACTTC	CASGRGYEQYF
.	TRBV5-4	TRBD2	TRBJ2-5	TGTGCCAACAGCCCTGGCTCTAGCGGGAGGGACGCGTCCCAGTACTTC	CANSPGSSGRDASQYF
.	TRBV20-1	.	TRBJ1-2	TGCAGTGGTCGGGAACCACGGGATGACTATGGCTACACCTTC	CSGREPRDDYGYTF
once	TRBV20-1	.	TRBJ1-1	TGCGGTGCTCCTCCCGACGGAAAGCGCATTGAAGCTTTCTTT	CGAPPDGKRIEAFF